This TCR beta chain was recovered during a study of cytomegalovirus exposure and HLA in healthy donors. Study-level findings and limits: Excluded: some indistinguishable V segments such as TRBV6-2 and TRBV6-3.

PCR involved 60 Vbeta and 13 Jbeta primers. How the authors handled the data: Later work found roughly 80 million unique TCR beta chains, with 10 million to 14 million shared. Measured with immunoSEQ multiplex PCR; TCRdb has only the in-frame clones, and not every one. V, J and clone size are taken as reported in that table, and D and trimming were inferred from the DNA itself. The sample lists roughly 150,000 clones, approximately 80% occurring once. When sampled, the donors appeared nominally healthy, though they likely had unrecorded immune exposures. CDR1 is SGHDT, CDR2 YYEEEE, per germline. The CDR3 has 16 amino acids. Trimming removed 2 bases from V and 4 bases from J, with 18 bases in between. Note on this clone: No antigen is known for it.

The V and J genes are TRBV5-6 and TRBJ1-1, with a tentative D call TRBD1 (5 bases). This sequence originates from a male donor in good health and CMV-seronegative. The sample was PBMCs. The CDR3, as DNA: TGTGCCAGCAGCTTTCGGACATGGGAGGAGGTCACTGAAGCTTTCTTT. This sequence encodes CASSFRTWEEVTEAFF.